Presented here are 24 T cell receptor beta chains from one specimen sequenced in a study of T cell responses to AZD1222 COVID-19 vaccine. Method: immunoSEQ multiplex PCR; TCRdb's copy keeps in-frame clones and lacks some. This table holds 120,000 to 150,000 clones, roughly 88% found once. The sequences come from peripheral blood, collected on day 0 of AZD1222 vaccination. All receptors derive from an adult in good health.

The CDR3 reads CASARAAPFYGYTF. Here the CDR3 DNA reads TGTGCTTCAGCCCGGGCGGCGCCATTCTATGGCTACACCTTC. V and J are TRBV19 and TRBJ1-2; D call uncertain. CDR3 length equals 14 residues. CDR1 is LNHDA, CDR2 SQIVND, per germline (reference sequence).

This chain joins TRBV18 and TRBJ2-7; TRBD1 matches 12 bases. The CDR3 is 16 residues long. J gave up 5 bases and V 3 bases, and 8 bases lay outside the gene matches. From germline, CDR1 is KGHSH and CDR2 LQKENI. Here the CDR3 DNA reads TGTGCCAGCTCACCTCCCGGGCGGGACAGGGGGCACGAGCAGTACTTC. As protein: CASSPPGRDRGHEQYF.

The chain is built from TRBV27 and TRBJ2-1, with 9 bases identical to TRBD2. CDR3 length: 16 amino acids. V shed 7 bases and J 6 bases; nucleotides not matched to a gene: 13. Per germline, CDR1 MNHEY and CDR2 SMNVEV (reference sequence). CDR3 DNA sequence: TGTGCCAGCACCCCGCTAGAGGGGCGGGGGGGCAATGAGCAGTTCTTC. Its translation is CASTPLEGRGGNEQFF.

This chain joins TRBV15 and TRBJ2-2; either TRBD1 or TRBD2 may supply D (7 bases each). From germline, CDR1 is LNHNV and CDR2 YYDKDF (reference sequence). The ends were cut back, 0 bases at V and 1 base at J, with 12 bases in the middle. This CDR3 contains 17 residues. The CDR3 region is CATSRDQGGWNTGELFF. CDR3 bases: TGTGCCACCAGCAGAGATCAGGGGGGGTGGAACACCGGGGAGCTGTTTTTT.

This chain links TRBV7-2 with TRBJ2-2, with TRBD2 identical over 8 bases. The germline V gene has CDR1 SGHTA and CDR2 FQGNSA. The J segment lost 5 bases and the V segment lost 2 bases, leaving 7 bases of the junction unmatched. The CDR3 loop spans 16 amino acids. The CDR3 nucleotides read TGTGCCAGCAGCTTAATGAGCGGGGGATTGACCGGGGAGCTGTTTTTT. Translated, it gives CASSLMSGGLTGELFF.

V gene TRBV7-9 combines with J gene TRBJ2-1; D not certain. V shed 5 bases and J shed 7 bases, with 12 bases lying between them. The CDR3 has 13 amino acids. Germline V CDR1 and CDR2: SEHNR, FQNEAQ (reference sequence). The DNA of the CDR3 is TGTGCCAGCAGCCACCGCGGTTTGAATGAGCAGTTCTTC. This translates into CASSHRGLNEQFF.

There are a few counts of this clone. Written as DNA, the CDR3 is TGTGCCAGCAGCCGTATGGGTTCCTCCTACGAGCAGTACTTC. Encoded protein: CASSRMGSSYEQYF. The rearrangement joins TRBV14 to TRBJ2-7; unclear D gene. This CDR3 comprises 14 residues. V lost 4 bases to trimming and J lost 0 bases, with 10 bases between them. The V gene's germline CDR1 is SGHDN and CDR2 FVKESK.

J is TRBJ1-2 and V is TRBV7-3; D perhaps matches TRBD1 (6 bases). This CDR3 region has 15 residues. Germline assignment: CDR1 SGHTA and CDR2 FQGTGA. Trimming left V 5 bases short and J 4 bases short, with 17 bases between. CDR3 amino acids: CASSPIRGKAYGYTF. CDR3 DNA sequence: TGTGCCAGCAGCCCAATCAGGGGTAAAGCCTATGGCTACACCTTC.

This chain uses TRBV3-1 (or the pseudogene TRBV3-2) with TRBJ2-7, with D possibly being TRBD2 (5 bases). This CDR3 contains 15 residues. V dropped 1 base and J dropped 7 bases, with 17 bases sitting between them. Germline lookup yields CDR1 LGHDT and CDR2 YNNKEL (reference sequence). The CDR3 reads CASSQASGVSGEQYF. In nucleotides, the CDR3 is TGTGCCAGCAGCCAAGCATCCGGGGTATCGGGGGAGCAGTACTTC.

This sequence joins TRBV27 and TRBJ1-1; D remains ambiguous. The germline V gene encodes CDR1 MNHEY and CDR2 SMNVEV (reference sequence). V dropped 5 bases and J dropped 10 bases, with 17 bases sitting between them. This CDR3 contains 13 residues. Here the CDR3 DNA reads TGTGCCAGCAGTACCTCGGTGACCGCTAGAGCTTTCTTT. It yields the protein CASSTSVTARAFF.

V usage is TRBV18 and J usage is TRBJ1-2, with 8 positions matching TRBD1. The CDR3 sequence is 16 residues long. J lost 2 bases, V lost 3 bases, and 8 bases had no gene match. Germline CDR1 KGHSH, CDR2 LQKENI. CDR3 sequence: CASSPVSGQANYGYTF. As DNA, the CDR3 is TGTGCCAGCTCACCGGTCTCGGGACAGGCAAACTATGGCTACACCTTC. The whole variable domain, filled in from reference TRBV18 and TRBJ1-2, reads NAGVMQNPRHLVRRRGQEARLRCSPMKGHSHVYWYRQLPEEGLKFMVYLQKENIIDESGMPKERFSAEFPKEGPSILRIQQVVRGDSAAYFCASSPVSGQANYGYTFGSGTRLTVV.

The chain links TRBV6-6 to TRBJ1-2, with D unclear. This CDR3 is 13 amino acids long. Trimming cost V 8 bases and J 4 bases, with 14 bases left between them. Germline CDR1 is MNHNY and CDR2 is SVGAGI (reference sequence). The CDR3, as DNA: TGTGCCAGCCGTCCTGGTTCGGGCTATGGCTACACCTTC. Amino acid sequence: CASRPGSGYGYTF.

The chain recombines TRBV7-9 with TRBJ1-5, with 8 bases identical to TRBD1. The V gene's germline CDR1 is SEHNR and CDR2 FQNEAQ (reference sequence). The CDR3 is made up of 15 amino acids. With V trimmed by 5 bases and J by 7 bases, 10 bases remained unmatched. In nucleotides, the CDR3 is TGTGCCAGCAGCGCCGGGACAGGCGCAGGGCAGCCCCAGCATTTT. Translation: CASSAGTGAGQPQHF. Filled out from reference TRBV7-9 and TRBJ1-5, the complete variable domain reads DTGVSQNPRHKITKRGQNVTFRCDPISEHNRLYWYRQTLGQGPEFLTYFQNEAQLEKSRLLSDRFSAERPKGSFSTLEIQRTEQGDSAMYLCASSAGTGAGQPQHFGDGTRLSIL.

CDR3: CASSYEGGSGYTF. The CDR3 DNA is TGTGCCAGCAGCTACGAGGGGGGCTCTGGCTACACCTTC. This chain joins TRBV5-4 and TRBJ1-2; possibly TRBD1 for D (6 bases). Germline values: CDR1 SGHNT, CDR2 YYREEE (reference sequence). V shed 3 bases and J shed 7 bases, with 13 bases lying between them. This CDR3 region has 13 residues.

This clone was observed once. The chain uses TRBV2 and TRBJ2-5; 10 nucleotides line up with TRBD1. The V gene's germline CDR1 is SNHLY and CDR2 FYNNEI. V lost 8 bases and J lost 4; bases outside the gene matches: 7. CDR3 length: 14 residues. The CDR3 coding sequence is TGTGCCAGCCGGAGGACAGGGGGAATAGAGACCCAGTACTTC. Its protein product is CASRRTGGIETQYF.

V is TRBV3-1 (or the pseudogene TRBV3-2) and J is TRBJ1-2, with D hard to call. The CDR3 is 14 amino acids. The germline V gene has CDR1 LGHDT and CDR2 YNNKEL (reference sequence). The ends were cut back, 1 base at V and 8 bases at J, with 14 bases in the middle. Here the CDR3 DNA reads TGTGCCAGCAGCCAAGGGCCCGGGTTGGGCGGCTACACCTTC. Amino acid sequence: CASSQGPGLGGYTF.

This sequence joins TRBV6-2 or TRBV6-3 and TRBJ1-5; TRBD1 matches 7 bases. J was trimmed by 3 bases and V by 6 bases; bases with no gene match: 8. This CDR3 has 15 amino acids. The germline CDR1 and CDR2 sequences are MNHEY and SVGEGT. The CDR3 region has the DNA TGTGCCAGCAGCTCGGACAGGATCCCCAATCAGCCCCAGCATTTT. Protein product: CASSSDRIPNQPQHF.

The DNA for the CDR3 is TGCGCCAGCAGCTTGGCGGCTAGCGGGGCCTTATACAATGAGCAGTTCTTC. Its translation: CASSLAASGALYNEQFF. This chain links TRBV5-1 with TRBJ2-1, with 9 bases that match TRBD2. The CDR3 length is 17 residues. Per the germline V gene, CDR1 is SGHRS and CDR2 is YFSETQ. V lost 0 bases to trimming and J lost 4 bases; unmatched junction nucleotides: 8.

The gene calls are TRBV4-3 and TRBJ1-2; the D gene is possibly TRBD1 (6 bases). Germline V CDR1 and CDR2: LGHNA, YSLEER. The length of the CDR3 is 13 residues. The germline V and J ends were trimmed by 3 bases and 8 bases, with 13 bases remaining between them. The CDR3 sequence is CASSQDSLAGYTF. For the CDR3, the DNA is TGCGCCAGCAGCCAGGACAGTTTGGCCGGCTACACCTTC.

The V gene is TRBV7-8, the J gene TRBJ2-7; TRBD2 matches 8 bases. Germline V gene data show CDR1 as SGHVS and CDR2 as FQNEAQ. CDR3 size: 17 residues. V shed 0 bases, J shed 4 bases, and the junction held 11 bases outside the gene matches. DNA of the CDR3: TGTGCCAGCAGCTTAGCGATAGGCGCGGGGGGTCGATACGAGCAGTACTTC. Amino acids: CASSLAIGAGGRYEQYF.

The rearrangement links TRBV6-1 to TRBJ1-1; D is possibly TRBD1 (6 bases). Germline CDR1 and CDR2: MNHNS and SASEGT. V lost 5 bases to trimming and J lost 5 bases, with 15 bases between them. This CDR3 has 14 residues. CDR3 nucleotide sequence: TGTGCCAGCAGTCAGGGGAGATCTTGGACTGAAGCTTTCTTT. It translates to CASSQGRSWTEAFF.

This chain connects TRBV5-1 to TRBJ2-3; the match to TRBD2 covers 14 bases. Trimming at V came to 4 bases and at J to 1 base, leaving 11 bases not matched to a gene. In germline, CDR1 is SGHRS, CDR2 YFSETQ. The length of the CDR3 is 19 residues. The CDR3 bases are TGCGCCAGCAGCCGGTCTTCTGGACTAGCGGGGGGACGCACAGATACGCAGTATTTT. Encoded protein: CASSRSSGLAGGRTDTQYF.

This rearrangement joins TRBV3-1 (or the pseudogene TRBV3-2) to TRBJ1-2; D is unclear. The germline gives CDR1 LGHDT, CDR2 YNNKEL (reference sequence). Trimming took 0 bases from V and 10 from J, leaving 12 bases between them. There are 13 residues in the CDR3. Written as DNA, the CDR3 is TGTGCCAGCAGCCAAGATACGGGCGGCGACTACACCTTC. Encoded protein: CASSQDTGGDYTF.

The chain carries TRBV20-1 and TRBJ2-7; TRBD1 agrees at 8 bases. V lost 3 bases to trimming and J lost 6 bases; unmatched junction nucleotides: 4. There are 12 residues in the CDR3. In germline, CDR1 is DFQATT, CDR2 SNEGSKA (reference sequence). CDR3 DNA: TGCAGTGCTAGTTCACAGGGGGGCGAGCAGTACTTC. Amino acid sequence: CSASSQGGEQYF.